The rows below give T cell receptor beta chains drawn from one sample of a study of PD-1 blockade in classical Hodgkin lymphoma. Repertoires were generated with immunoSEQ multiplex PCR, while TCRdb's copy carries only in-frame clones and drops some. The sample includes some 31,000 clones, 71% seen only once; the top ten take over 2.5%. The source was peripheral blood mononuclear cells (PBMCs), collected before the second cycle of nivolumab. These receptors came from a human donor with classical Hodgkin lymphoma. The CDR3 runs from the conserved cysteine through the conserved F or W. The listing skips clone size in some rows; elsewhere it reads once, few, many or a size class.

j_call v_call clone_size cdr3_aa
TRBJ2-7 TRBV28 once CASSLWLGQGGTYEQYF
TRBJ2-1 TRBV9 . CASSVGPAGNTEQFF
TRBJ2-3 TRBV7-9 . CASSLWLDTQYF
TRBJ1-1 TRBV19 . CASSIGAGTPEAFF
TRBJ1-1 TRBV5-2 . CASSQGLGLEAFF
TRBJ1-1 TRBV5-4 once CASSRTGANTEAFF
TRBJ2-2 TRBV29-1 . CSVEVGTYTGELFF
TRBJ1-1 TRBV11-3 . CASAETVNTEAFF
TRBJ2-1 TRBV5-4 . CASSLTSRNEQFF
TRBJ1-2 TRBV28 . CASSLVMDRGYGYTF
TRBJ1-1 TRBV5-4 . CASSPGSLQEATEAFF
TRBJ2-2 TRBV7-2 . CASGPNDGELFF
TRBJ1-1 TRBV19 . CASDLGGGGTEAFF
TRBJ2-2 TRBV11-2 . CASSLRTSELFF
TRBJ2-7 TRBV12-5 few CASVSSTATYEQYF
TRBJ1-2 TRBV6-5 . CATRQGARSGGYTF
TRBJ2-7 TRBV11-2 . CASSLVSEQYF
TRBJ1-2 TRBV19 . CASSPGGTANYGYTF
TRBJ2-1 TRBV18 few CASSPRQGSIEQFF
TRBJ1-6 TRBV7-9 . CASSQSGNSPLHF
TRBJ2-5 TRBV11-2 once CASSLRGTELQETQYF
TRBJ2-5 TRBV5-1 . CASSPWGQETQYF
TRBJ2-7 TRBV28 few CASSLQEEVYEQYF
TRBJ1-1 TRBV5-6 . CASSAGGTTEAFF
TRBJ1-5 TRBV7-8 . CASSGTTGRAQHF
TRBJ1-6 TRBV7-9 . CASSLARDSSYNSPLHF
TRBJ1-2 TRBV4-3 . CASSQGRQGSYYGYTF
TRBJ1-1 TRBV11-2 . CASSYNTLMNTEAFF
TRBJ2-5 TRBV10-3 . CAISEGPPQETQYF
TRBJ2-5 TRBV4-3 . CASSQDYGGRARDRQETQYF
TRBJ2-3 TRBV2 few CASGLAGTGDTQYF
TRBJ1-1 TRBV7-8 . CASSLYENTEAFF
TRBJ2-2 TRBV5-1 . CASSFSPNTGELFF
TRBJ2-7 TRBV2 . CASSPLRDEQYF
TRBJ2-1 TRBV6-5 . CASSLYGSNEQFF
TRBJ2-7 TRBV7-6 once CASSTGGSSYEQYF
TRBJ1-1 TRBV28 . CASRFQGSTEAFF
TRBJ1-2 TRBV28 few CASSSGSYGYTF
TRBJ2-7 TRBV7-2 . CASSLGAGYYEQYF
TRBJ2-1 TRBV6-5 . CASSYVNSNNEQFF
TRBJ2-7 TRBV2 . CASGGGYEQYF
TRBJ1-6 TRBV6-4 . CASSDGYSPLHF
TRBJ1-1 TRBV10-3 . CAISESGPQLAFF
TRBJ2-7 TRBV4-2 . CASSQYRTVNYEQYF
TRBJ1-1 TRBV7-8 . CASSFLVRGSNTEAFF
TRBJ1-4 TRBV10-3 . CATQGQGGEKLFF